This T cell receptor (beta chain) is drawn from a study of regulatory T cells in long-lasting Graves disease. This sample's time point: newly diagnosed GD, antithyroid drugs for less than 3 months. The TCR library was made from RNA that had been extracted from PBMCs in TRIzol. The germline V gene encodes CDR1 MNHNS and CDR2 SASEGT. Trimming pared 6 bases from V and 3 bases from J, leaving 15 bases between. The CDR3 spans 15 residues. With iRepertoire HTBI primers and Arm-PCR of CDR3 regions, TCR beta libraries were built. TCRdb reprocessed the multiplex PCR reads with MiXCR, giving one entry per CDR3 protein. The sample contains around 480,000 distinct CDR3 sequences, 15% to 20% of which appear only once. These data also featured in a second study, about T cells in Graves' hyperthyroidism and ophthalmopathy. As that study records: The study excluded patients with uncontrolled infection, other autoimmune disease, pregnancy or lactation.

Sequenced here: peripheral blood mononuclear cells (PBMCs), sampled at new diagnosis, from a patient treated with antithyroid drugs. This sequence originates from a man aged 35 to 55 with Graves disease. The rearrangement joins TRBV6-1 to TRBJ1-5; perhaps TRBD1 as D (6 bases). The CDR3 nucleotides read TGTGCCAGCAGAACAGGGAGGACAAACAATCAGCCCCAGCATTTT. It encodes CASRTGRTNNQPQHF.